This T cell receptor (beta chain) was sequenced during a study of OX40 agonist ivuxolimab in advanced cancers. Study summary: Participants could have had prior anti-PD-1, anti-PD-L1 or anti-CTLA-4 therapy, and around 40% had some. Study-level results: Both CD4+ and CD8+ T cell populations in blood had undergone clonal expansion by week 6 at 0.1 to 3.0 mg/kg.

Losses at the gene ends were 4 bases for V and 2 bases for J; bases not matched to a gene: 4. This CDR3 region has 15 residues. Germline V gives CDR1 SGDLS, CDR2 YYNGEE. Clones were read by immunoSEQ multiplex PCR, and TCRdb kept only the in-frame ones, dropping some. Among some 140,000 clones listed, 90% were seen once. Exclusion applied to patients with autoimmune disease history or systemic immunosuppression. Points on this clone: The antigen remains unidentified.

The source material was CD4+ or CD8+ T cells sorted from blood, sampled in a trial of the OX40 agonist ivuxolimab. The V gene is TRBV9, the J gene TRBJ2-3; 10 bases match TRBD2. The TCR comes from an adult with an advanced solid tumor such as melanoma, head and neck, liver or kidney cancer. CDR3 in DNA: TGTGCCAGCAGCCGCACTAGCGGGACCACAGATACGCAGTATTTT. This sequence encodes CASSRTSGTTDTQYF.